This TCR beta chain was recovered during a study of identical twins. TCRdb ran MiXCR on the 5' RACE reads and lists one entry per CDR3 protein. The sample shows 400,000 to 650,000 distinct CDR3 sequences, approximately 22% of them seen only once. CDR1 is SGHDT and CDR2 is YYEEEE in the germline V gene. V shed 4 bases, J shed 5 bases, and the junction held 6 bases outside the gene matches. The CDR3 sequence is 14 residues long. These data were also filed under a second study, of T cells expressing NK-cell markers.

The V call is TRBV5-6, the J call TRBJ1-2; 9 bases agree with TRBD1. This sequence originates from a young woman in good health. Sequences were obtained from CD4+ T cells sorted from blood. The CDR3 reads CASSPIQGAYGYTF. DNA for the CDR3: TGTGCCAGCAGCCCCATACAGGGGGCATATGGCTACACCTTC.